This TCR beta chain stems from a study of blood T cell repertoires in COVID-19. TCRdb's table, derived via immunoSEQ multiplex PCR, lists solely in-frame clones and lacks some. The table has around 58,000 clones, around 90% seen once. The CDR3 has 15 residues. Per germline, CDR1 SGHAT and CDR2 FQDESV (reference sequence). V was cut by 5 bases and J by 2 bases, with 13 bases left in between. This TCR derives from a human donor in a cohort sampled during active COVID-19. The sequencing input was peripheral blood. The rearrangement links TRBV11-1 to TRBJ2-1, with D unclear. For the CDR3, the DNA is TGTGCCAGCAGCCCCCCAGGCGCTCCCTACAATGAGCAGTTCTTC. Amino acid sequence: CASSPPGAPYNEQFF.